This T cell receptor beta chain was obtained from a study of PD-1 blockade in classical Hodgkin lymphoma. From germline, CDR1 is MGHRA and CDR2 YSYEKL. V dropped 2 bases and J dropped 0 bases, with 13 bases sitting between them. This CDR3 has 17 residues. Time point meaning: cycle 4 day 1 (C4D1), after five to seven weeks of nivolumab. With no exception, relapse followed autologous stem cell transplantation in all patients, and brentuximab vedotin exposure varied. CD4+ T cells were purified from thawed PBMCs by negative selection. Sequenced by immunoSEQ multiplex PCR; TCRdb stores in-frame clones only, minus some. The sample holds almost 30,000 clones, approximately 78% seen once.

The specimen comprised CD4+ T cells from blood, sampled before the fourth cycle of nivolumab. The chain combines TRBV4-1 with TRBJ2-2, with D possibly being TRBD2 (6 bases). The clonotype comes from a human donor with classical Hodgkin lymphoma. The CDR3 reads CASSQSLTGANTGELFF. For the CDR3, the DNA is TGCGCCAGCAGCCAAAGCCTGACGGGAGCGAACACCGGGGAGCTGTTTTTT.